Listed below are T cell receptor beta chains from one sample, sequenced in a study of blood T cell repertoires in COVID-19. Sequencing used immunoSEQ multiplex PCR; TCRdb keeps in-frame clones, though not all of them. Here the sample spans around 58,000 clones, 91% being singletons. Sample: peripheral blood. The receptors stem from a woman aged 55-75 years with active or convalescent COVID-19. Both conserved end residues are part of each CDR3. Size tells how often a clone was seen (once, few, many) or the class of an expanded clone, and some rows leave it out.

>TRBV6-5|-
CASRAASGNSYEQYF
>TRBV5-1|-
CASSLGTENYGYTF
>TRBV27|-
CASGPGLAGVRVSSEQYF
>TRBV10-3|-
CAISGYGQGAGNEQFF
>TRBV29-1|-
CSVEEGLTARTF
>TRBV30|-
CAWSPLTSAKNIQYF
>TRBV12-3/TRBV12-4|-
CASSTTRDEQFF
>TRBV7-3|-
CASSLGTGSPDTQYF
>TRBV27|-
CASSLSMGLGSSYNSPLHF
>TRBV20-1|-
CSASRTSGSPWGTQYF
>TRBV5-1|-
CASSFAARTDTQYF
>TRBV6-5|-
CASSPSRVSNEQFF
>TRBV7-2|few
CASSLAVGTGEGYTF
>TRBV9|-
CASSRTSGGSYYEQYF
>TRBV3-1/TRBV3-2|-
CASGTEYYGYTF
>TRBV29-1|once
CSVPGQGQETQYF
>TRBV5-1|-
CASSFTGGGDTGELFF
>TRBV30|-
CAWSALPSQNSPLHF
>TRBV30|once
CAWRLAATYEQYF
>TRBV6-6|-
CASSYSAGNTEAFF
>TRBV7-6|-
CASSLPSGQGTSYGYTF
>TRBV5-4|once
CASSFGRGRAEQFF
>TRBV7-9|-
CASSLVGQRYEQYF
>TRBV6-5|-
CASNRQWNQPQHF
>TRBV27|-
CASSSLPGQGGYQETQYF
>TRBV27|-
CASRRDSEAFF
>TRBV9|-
CASSASVLPDTQYF
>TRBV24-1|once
CATSDPYGTGSNTGELFF
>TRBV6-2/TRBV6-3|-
CASSYQIQGPFRPQHF
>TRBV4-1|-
CASSTRVLNTEAFF
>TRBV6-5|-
CASRRGQRYEKLFF
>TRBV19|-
CASSRASGVSQYEQYF
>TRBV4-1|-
CASSQGPTGADTGELFF
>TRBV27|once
CASSRQADTQYF
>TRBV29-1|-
CSVGQSFLEQYF
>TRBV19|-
CASSIGWRADSNQPQHF
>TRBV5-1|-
CASSLASGSSYEQYF
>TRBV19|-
CASTLPNTGELFF
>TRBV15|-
CATSREGRDSYTF
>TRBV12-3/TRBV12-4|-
CASSSLRDQPQHF
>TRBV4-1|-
CASSQVAGDTGELFF
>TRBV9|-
CASSVGWTGGPDTQYF
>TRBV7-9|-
CASSFPSSPLHF
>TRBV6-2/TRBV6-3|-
CASSYSLAGGPSYNEQFF
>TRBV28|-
CASSLSGQSTAKNIQYF
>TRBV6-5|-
CAGGQRGASSYGYTF
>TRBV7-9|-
CASSSSSGRRGEQYF
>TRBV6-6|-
CASSSSGREASQPQHF
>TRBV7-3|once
CASSRRPGGGPADTQYF
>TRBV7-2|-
CASSIDRGEQPQHF
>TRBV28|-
CASREGDRGETQYF
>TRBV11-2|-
CASSFLAGETQYF
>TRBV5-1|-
CASSSQPQGGRTEAFF
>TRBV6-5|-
CASSQNYNSPLHF